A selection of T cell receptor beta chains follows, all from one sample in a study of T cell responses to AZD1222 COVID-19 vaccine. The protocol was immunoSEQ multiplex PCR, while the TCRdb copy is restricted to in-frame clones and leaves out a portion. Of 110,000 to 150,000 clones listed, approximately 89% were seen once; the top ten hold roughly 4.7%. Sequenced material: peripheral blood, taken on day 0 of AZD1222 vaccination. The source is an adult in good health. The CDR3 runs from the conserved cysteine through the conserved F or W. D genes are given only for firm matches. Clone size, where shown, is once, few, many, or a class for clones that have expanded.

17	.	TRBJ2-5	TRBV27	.	CASSQGLGRESQETQYF	TGTGCCAGCAGCCAGGGTTTGGGCAGGGAGAGTCAAGAGACCCAGTACTTC
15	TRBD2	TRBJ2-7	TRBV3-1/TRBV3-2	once	CASSQGISGSVEQYF	TGTGCCAGCAGCCAAGGTATTAGCGGGAGTGTTGAGCAGTACTTC
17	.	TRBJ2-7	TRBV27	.	CASSLSISETASYEQYF	TGTGCCAGCAGTTTATCGATATCGGAGACAGCCTCCTACGAGCAGTACTTC
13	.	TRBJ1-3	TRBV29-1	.	CSVARGSGNTIYF	TGCAGCGTTGCGAGGGGCTCTGGAAACACCATATATTTT
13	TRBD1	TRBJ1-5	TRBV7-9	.	CASSLDRNQPQHF	TGTGCCAGCAGCCTGGACAGGAATCAGCCCCAGCATTTT
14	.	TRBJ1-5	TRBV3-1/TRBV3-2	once	CASSQSMINQPQHF	TGTGCCAGCAGCCAATCAATGATTAATCAGCCCCAGCATTTT
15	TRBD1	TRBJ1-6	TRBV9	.	CASSSRQGKVSPLHF	TGTGCCAGCAGCTCCCGACAGGGAAAAGTCTCACCCCTCCACTTT
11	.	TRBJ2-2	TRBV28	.	CASSFAGELFF	TGTGCCAGCAGTTTTGCCGGGGAGCTGTTTTTT
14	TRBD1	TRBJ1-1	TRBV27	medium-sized	CASRQGARGTEAFF	TGTGCCAGCAGACAGGGGGCGCGAGGAACTGAAGCTTTCTTT
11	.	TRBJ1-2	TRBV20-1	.	CSARDAGGYTF	TGCAGTGCTAGAGATGCAGGCGGCTACACCTTC
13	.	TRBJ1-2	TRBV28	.	CASSFGTDLGYTF	TGTGCCAGCAGTTTTGGGACGGACCTAGGCTACACCTTC
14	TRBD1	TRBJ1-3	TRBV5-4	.	CASSSDRAINTIYF	TGTGCCAGCAGCTCAGACAGGGCTATAAACACCATATATTTT
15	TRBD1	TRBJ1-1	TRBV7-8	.	CASSPWGTDNTEAFF	TGTGCCAGCAGCCCCTGGGGGACAGATAACACTGAAGCTTTCTTT
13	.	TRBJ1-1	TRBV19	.	CASSPPERFKAFF	TGTGCCAGTAGTCCGCCTGAGAGGTTCAAAGCTTTCTTT
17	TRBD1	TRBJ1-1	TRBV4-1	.	CASSQRDRAPLNTEAFF	TGCGCCAGCAGCCAACGGGACAGGGCCCCCCTGAACACTGAAGCTTTCTTT
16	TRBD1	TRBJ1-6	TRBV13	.	CASSLGPGQGVSPLHF	TGTGCCAGCAGCTTAGGCCCGGGACAGGGAGTTTCACCCCTCCACTTT
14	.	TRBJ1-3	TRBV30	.	CAWSRLSSGNTIYF	TGTGCCTGGAGTCGGCTCTCCTCTGGAAACACCATATATTTT
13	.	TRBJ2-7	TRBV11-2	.	CASSGHRFNEQYF	TGTGCCAGCAGCGGCCACAGGTTTAACGAGCAGTACTTC